This TCR beta chain was obtained from a study of blood T cell repertoires in COVID-19. In the source study's methods: Reference gene primers were amplified, and this amplification served to estimate nucleated cell counts. Method: immunoSEQ multiplex PCR; TCRdb's copy keeps in-frame clones and lacks some. V, J and clone size derive from that table, while D and trimming were established from the DNA sequence. This sample has approximately 500,000 clones, with approximately 87% found just once. This CDR3 has 13 amino acids. In germline, CDR1 is SGHTA, CDR2 FQGNSA. V lost 1 base, J lost 2 bases, and 4 bases lay in between.

The sample taken for sequencing was PBMCs or T cells enriched from blood (not recorded which). The chain uses TRBV7-2 and TRBJ2-3; D gene ambiguous. The clonotype comes from a middle-aged woman who had recovered from COVID-19. The CDR3 DNA reads TGTGCCAGCAGCTTAGACTTCACAGATACGCAGTATTTT. Protein: CASSLDFTDTQYF. Variable domain in full (rest from reference TRBV7-2 and TRBJ2-3): GAGVSQSPSNKVTEKGKDVELRCDPISGHTALYWYRQSLGQGLEFLIYFQGNSAPDKSGLPSDRFSAERTGGSVSTLTIQRTQQEDSAVYLCASSLDFTDTQYFGPGTRLTVL.